Below, 9 T cell receptor beta chains from the same sample are listed, as sequenced in a study of T cell repertoires in cytomegalovirus infection. TCRdb itself ran the reads through MiXCR, one entry per CDR3 protein. Among about 76,000 distinct CDR3 sequences listed, about 4% were seen once. Sequences were obtained from PBMCs. The receptors stem from a human donor in good health (CMV status not recorded). Some clones in this sample may be carry-over from other donors' samples.

Many counts were recorded for this clonotype. The chain joins TRBV2 to TRBJ2-7; possibly TRBD2 for D (5 bases). The CDR3 totals 14 residues. Germline V lookup: CDR1 SNHLY, CDR2 FYNNEI. V was shortened by 4 bases and J by 1 base, with 11 bases between the two germline ends. The CDR3 region is CASSAEGMSYEQYF. The CDR3 nucleotides read TGTGCCAGCAGTGCTGAGGGTATGTCCTACGAGCAGTACTTC. The full variable domain, rest sourced from reference TRBV2 and TRBJ2-7, is EPEVTQTPSHQVTQMGQEVILRCVPISNHLYFYWYRQILGQKVEFLVSFYNNEISEKSEIFDDQFSVERPDGSNFTLKIRSTKLEDSAMYFCASSAEGMSYEQYFGPGTRLTVT.

This clonotype came up many times. The chain links TRBV7-6 to TRBJ1-1, with D uncertain. The CDR3 length is 16 residues. Trimming pared 0 bases from V and 6 bases from J, leaving 17 bases between. In germline, CDR1 is SGHVS, CDR2 FNYEAQ. The CDR3 spells CASSLAPVQEGPEAFF. The CDR3 DNA reads TGTGCCAGCAGCTTAGCTCCTGTCCAAGAAGGGCCTGAAGCTTTCTTT. Using reference TRBV7-6 and TRBJ1-1 for the parts outside the CDR3, the full variable domain is GAGVSQSPRYKVTKRGQDVALRCDPISGHVSLYWYRQALGQGPEFLTYFNYEAQQDKSGLPNDRFSAERPEGSISTLTIQRTEQRDSAMYRCASSLAPVQEGPEAFFGQGTRLTVV.

This clonotype was seen repeatedly, ten times or more. The V call is TRBV18, the J call TRBJ2-1, with 15 positions matching TRBD2. The germline CDR1 and CDR2 sequences are KGHSH and LQKENI. Trimming at V came to 1 base and at J to 7 bases, leaving 11 bases not matched to a gene. The CDR3 length is 19 residues. The CDR3 is CASSPRTSGGAGGQNEQFF. CDR3 sequence (DNA): TGTGCCAGCTCACCACGGACTAGCGGGGGGGCCGGGGGACAAAATGAGCAGTTCTTC.

There are many counts of this clonotype. The J gene is TRBJ1-6, the V gene TRBV6-2 or TRBV6-3; 9 bases fit TRBD1. Germline trimming cut 5 bases from V and 7 bases from J; bases unmatched to any gene: 6. Germline V CDR1 and CDR2: MNHEY, SVGEGT. CDR3 length: 15 residues. CDR3 amino acids: CASSPTGGWNSPLHF. The CDR3 DNA reads TGTGCCAGCAGTCCTACAGGGGGCTGGAATTCACCCCTCCACTTT.

This clonotype was seen at least ten times. The gene calls are TRBV7-2 and TRBJ2-1, with 10 bases aligning to TRBD2. Germline CDR1 SGHTA, CDR2 FQGNSA. V lost 4 bases, J lost 7 bases, and 16 bases stayed unmatched. The CDR3 is 18 residues long. CDR3 sequence reads: CASSWLAGVYTGVNEQFF. CDR3 nucleotide sequence: TGTGCCAGCAGCTGGCTAGCGGGGGTTTACACAGGGGTAAATGAGCAGTTCTTC.

This clonotype was picked up many times. An end of the junction differs from the germline gene, which may be a read error. The gene calls are TRBV7-8 and TRBJ2-7, with D tentatively TRBD1 or TRBD2 (5 bases each). CDR1 is SGHVS and CDR2 is FQNEAQ in the germline V gene. The CDR3 runs to 13 residues. For the CDR3, the DNA is TGTGCCAGCAGCTTAGGCCCTCAGGGAGCATCCTCCTTC. Residues: CASSLGPQGASSF.

This clonotype occurred many times. The chain combines TRBV12-3 or TRBV12-4 with TRBJ2-4; D remains ambiguous. V was pared by 1 base and J by 5 bases, with 3 bases between. The CDR3 loop spans 12 amino acids. CDR3 coding DNA: TGTGCCAGCAGTTTAGTTGAAAACATTCAGTACTTC. It codes for CASSLVENIQYF.

In this sample, this clonotype turned up many times. The chain joins TRBV6-2 or TRBV6-3 to TRBJ2-3, with D possibly TRBD1 on 6 matching bases. The CDR3 sequence is 14 residues long. CDR1 is MNHEY, CDR2 SVGEGT, per germline. The V end was cut by 4 bases, the J end by 0 bases, with 8 bases between. The CDR3 coding sequence is TGTGCCAGCAGTTTCAGGGGAAGCACAGATACGCAGTATTTT. Translated, it gives CASSFRGSTDTQYF.

This clonotype was observed many times. The CDR3 DNA sequence: TGTGCCTCAGGGGACAGCGGGACATATTACGAGCAGTACTTC. Encoded protein: CASGDSGTYYEQYF. The gene calls are TRBV30 and TRBJ2-7; D assignment may be TRBD1 or TRBD2 (7 bases each). The CDR3 sequence is 14 residues long. The germline V gene encodes CDR1 GTSNPN and CDR2 SVGIG (reference sequence). V lost 7 bases and J lost 4, with 20 bases in between. The full variable domain, rest sourced from reference TRBV30 and TRBJ2-7, is SQTIHQWPATLVQPVGSPLSLECTVEGTSNPNLYWYRQAAGRGLQLLFYSVGIGQISSEVPQNLSASRPQDRQFILSSKKLLLSDSGFYLCASGDSGTYYEQYFGPGTRLTVT.